The clone carrying this T cell receptor beta chain came up a few times. In the source study's methods: Reference gene primer amplification in the assay estimated nucleated cell counts. The data were produced by immunoSEQ multiplex PCR, yet TCRdb's version contains in-frame clones alone and is incomplete. The DNA gave D and trimming, while V, J and clone size come from that table. Altogether over 300,000 clones are present, roughly 85% being singletons, with the ten largest covering 7.2%. The CDR3 length is 16 residues. V lost 2 bases to trimming and J lost 3 bases; unmatched junction nucleotides: 8. CDR1 is SGHKS and CDR2 is YYEKEE in the germline V gene (reference sequence). This specimen comes from a study of blood T cell repertoires in COVID-19. About the study: The United States, Italy and Spain provided the acute and convalescent COVID-19 samples. From T cells, B-cell-depleted T cells, or PBMCs came the material, which was cDNA or gDNA.

The chain has TRBV5-5 and TRBJ2-7; 10 bases are a match to TRBD1. The receptor was derived from a human donor in a cohort sampled during active COVID-19. Sample: peripheral blood. The CDR3 sequence is CASSFFARTGGYEQYF. In DNA, the CDR3 is TGTGCCAGCAGCTTTTTTGCAAGGACAGGGGGCTACGAGCAGTACTTC.